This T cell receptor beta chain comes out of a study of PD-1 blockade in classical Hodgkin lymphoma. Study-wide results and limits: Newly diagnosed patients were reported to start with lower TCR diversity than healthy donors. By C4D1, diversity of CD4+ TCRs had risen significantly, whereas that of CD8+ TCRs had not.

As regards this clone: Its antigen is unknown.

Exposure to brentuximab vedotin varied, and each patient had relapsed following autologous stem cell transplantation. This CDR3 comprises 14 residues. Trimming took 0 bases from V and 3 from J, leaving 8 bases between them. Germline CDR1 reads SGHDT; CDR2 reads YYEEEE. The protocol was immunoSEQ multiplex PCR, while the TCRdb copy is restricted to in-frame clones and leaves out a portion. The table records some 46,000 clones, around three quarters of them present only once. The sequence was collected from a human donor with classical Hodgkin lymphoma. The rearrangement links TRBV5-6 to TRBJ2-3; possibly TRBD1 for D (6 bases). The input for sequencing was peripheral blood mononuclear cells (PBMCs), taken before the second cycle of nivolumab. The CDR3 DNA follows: TGTGCCAGCAGCTTGGTTCAGGGGACAGATACGCAGTATTTT. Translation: CASSLVQGTDTQYF. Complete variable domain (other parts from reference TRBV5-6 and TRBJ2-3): DAGVTQSPTHLIKTRGQQVTLRCSPKSGHDTVSWYQQALGQGPQFIFQYYEEEERQRGNFPDRFSGHQFPNYSSELNVNALLLGDSALYLCASSLVQGTDTQYFGPGTRLTVL.